The 28 T cell receptor beta chains listed next were all sequenced from one sample in a study of control samples from healthy donors and cancer patients. TCRdb keeps only in-frame clones here, not all; method: immunoSEQ multiplex PCR. This sample carries roughly 400,000 clones, roughly 90% of them seen once, and the ten largest clones take 5% to 8%. The sample comprised PBMCs. The origin of the receptors is a man between 40 and 49 years old with head and neck cancer.

The J gene is TRBJ2-7, the V gene TRBV27, with D possibly being TRBD1 (5 bases). The CDR3 contains 12 residues. Looked up from germline, CDR1 is MNHEY and CDR2 is SMNVEV (reference sequence). Trimming stripped 3 bases from V and 6 bases from J, with 9 bases between. CDR3 in DNA: TGTGCCAGCAGTTTCCAGGGCGGCGAGCAGTACTTC. Protein sequence: CASSFQGGEQYF.

The J gene is TRBJ2-1, the V gene TRBV12-3 or TRBV12-4; maybe TRBD2 (6 bases). The CDR3 has 12 residues. Trimming pared 3 bases from V and 15 bases from J, leaving 15 bases between. CDR3 residues: CASSFGEPGGFF. Here the CDR3 DNA reads TGTGCCAGCAGTTTCGGGGAACCCGGGGGGTTCTTC.

V is TRBV7-2 and J is TRBJ2-5; D is undetermined. The CDR3 loop spans 11 amino acids. Germline CDR1 SGHTA, CDR2 FQGNSA. Trimming removed 0 bases at V and 5 bases at J, with 1 base between. Here the CDR3 DNA reads TGTGCCAGCAGCTTAGCCGAGACCCAGTACTTC. Protein sequence: CASSLAETQYF.

J is TRBJ1-5 and V is TRBV7-9; D not resolved. Germline CDR1 SEHNR, CDR2 FQNEAQ (reference sequence). CDR3 length: 14 residues. Trimming pared 4 bases from V and 3 bases from J, leaving 10 bases between. Here the CDR3 DNA reads TGTGCCAGCAGCTCAGGCGGATTCAATCAGCCCCAGCATTTT. Protein product: CASSSGGFNQPQHF. Using reference TRBV7-9 and TRBJ1-5 for the parts outside the CDR3, the full variable domain is DTGVSQNPRHKITKRGQNVTFRCDPISEHNRLYWYRQTLGQGPEFLTYFQNEAQLEKSRLLSDRFSAERPKGSFSTLEIQRTEQGDSAMYLCASSSGGFNQPQHFGDGTRLSIL.

The V and J genes are TRBV28 and TRBJ2-5; no reliable D call. The CDR3 spans 16 residues. V was shortened by 4 bases and J by 2 bases, with 17 bases between the two germline ends. From germline, CDR1 is MDHEN and CDR2 SYDVKM. CDR3 in DNA: TGTGCCAGCAGTTGGGTTGGGCGGACGACACAAGAGACCCAGTACTTC. Translated: CASSWVGRTTQETQYF.

The chain recombines TRBV18 with TRBJ2-7; TRBD2 might be the D (6 bases). This CDR3 comprises 13 residues. V was shortened by 3 bases and J by 4 bases, with 10 bases between the two germline ends. Per germline, CDR1 KGHSH and CDR2 LQKENI. CDR3 region: CASSPGLSYEQYF. The CDR3, as DNA: TGTGCCAGCTCACCGGGACTTTCTTACGAGCAGTACTTC.

The V and J genes are TRBV5-1 and TRBJ2-3, with D perhaps TRBD2 (6 bases). Per the germline V gene, CDR1 is SGHRS and CDR2 is YFSETQ. The V gene lost 7 bases and the J gene lost 0 bases, with 9 bases spanning the gap. The CDR3 extends over 13 amino acids. CDR3 in amino acids: CASAGLSTDTQYF. CDR3 in DNA: TGCGCCAGCGCGGGACTGAGCACAGATACGCAGTATTTT. The full variable domain, with the rest looked up from reference TRBV5-1 and TRBJ2-3, is KAGVTQTPRYLIKTRGQQVTLSCSPISGHRSVSWYQQTPGQGLQFLFEYFSETQRNKGNFPGRFSGRQFSNSRSEMNVSTLELGDSALYLCASAGLSTDTQYFGPGTRLTVL.

CDR3 protein: CVTGQGYTGELFF. The CDR3 DNA sequence: TGTGTTACTGGACAGGGGTACACCGGGGAGCTGTTTTTT. The chain is built from TRBV6-6 and TRBJ2-2; the match to TRBD1 covers 9 bases. This CDR3 spans 13 amino acids. Germline V gene lookup returns CDR1 MNHNY and CDR2 SVGAGI (reference sequence).

The V gene is TRBV6-6, the J gene TRBJ2-3; a weak D match, TRBD1 (5 bases). Germline assignment: CDR1 MNHNY and CDR2 SVGAGI (reference sequence). The V and J ends lost 5 bases and 5 bases respectively, with 11 bases between them. The CDR3 totals 13 residues. As DNA, the CDR3 is TGTGCCAGCAGTCCGTGGACACAAGATACGCAGTATTTT. Protein product: CASSPWTQDTQYF.

The chain combines TRBV5-6 with TRBJ2-5, with 7 positions matching TRBD2. V was clipped by 5 bases and J by 4 bases; unmatched bases: 2. The CDR3 spans 12 residues. Germline V gene data show CDR1 as SGHDT and CDR2 as YYEEEE. The CDR3 DNA follows: TGTGCCAGCAGTCCGGGAGGAGAGACCCAGTACTTC. Residues: CASSPGGETQYF.

The chain couples TRBV24-1 to TRBJ2-5; 8 bases agree with TRBD1. This CDR3 is 14 amino acids long. Germline CDR1 reads KGHDR; CDR2 reads SFDVKD. V was clipped by 7 bases and J by 2 bases; unmatched bases: 5. The CDR3 protein is CATRGQGNQETQYF. The CDR3, as DNA: TGTGCCACCAGAGGACAGGGAAATCAAGAGACCCAGTACTTC.

The chain uses TRBV5-8 and TRBJ1-5; maybe TRBD1 (6 bases). CDR1 is SGHTS, CDR2 YDEGEE, per germline. The ends were cut back, 0 bases at V and 0 bases at J, with 16 bases in the middle. This CDR3 comprises 18 residues. CDR3 region: CASSLDRARVFSNQPQHF. CDR3 nucleotides: TGTGCCAGCAGCTTGGACAGGGCGCGAGTGTTTAGCAATCAGCCCCAGCATTTT.

This clone turned up a few times. This sample includes further DNA sequences coding for the same CDR3. The J gene is TRBJ1-5, the V gene TRBV11-2; possible D gene TRBD1, 5 bases. CDR3 size: 14 residues. Trimming took off 0 bases at V and 4 bases at J, with 7 bases between the two ends. CDR1 SGHAT and CDR2 FQNNGV come from the germline V gene. CDR3 in DNA: TGTGCCAGCAGCTTAGATGGGGGGAATCAGCCCCAGCATTTT. This encodes CASSLDGGNQPQHF.

This sequence joins TRBV10-1 and TRBJ1-3; the D gene is possibly TRBD1 (6 bases). Looked up from germline, CDR1 is WNHNN and CDR2 is SYGVQD (reference sequence). This CDR3 comprises 15 residues. V gave up 0 bases and J gave up 5 bases, with 11 bases separating them. The CDR3 coding sequence is TGCGCCAGCAGTGAGTCGGCAGGGACACGAAACACCATATATTTT. Amino acids: CASSESAGTRNTIYF.

The genes are TRBV6-1 and TRBJ1-5; the match to TRBD1 covers 9 bases. This CDR3 has 15 amino acids. The germline V gene encodes CDR1 MNHNS and CDR2 SASEGT. V shed 2 bases and J 5 bases; nucleotides not matched to a gene: 4. The CDR3 protein is CASSEWDRDDQPQHF. The CDR3, as DNA: TGTGCCAGCAGTGAATGGGACAGGGATGATCAGCCCCAGCATTTT.

This sequence joins TRBV25-1 and TRBJ1-5; D gene unclear. CDR3 length: 16 residues. From germline, CDR1 is MGHDK and CDR2 SYGVNS. Deletions cut 0 bases from V and 4 bases from J, with 13 bases between. DNA for the CDR3: TGTGCCAGCAGTGAATACCGGGGTCATAGGAATCAGCCCCAGCATTTT. Its protein is CASSEYRGHRNQPQHF.

This clone came up a few times. The chain is built from TRBV19 and TRBJ1-5; possible D gene TRBD1, 5 bases. CDR3 length: 14 amino acids. With 6 bases removed from V and 2 bases from J, the gap between germline ends came to 11 bases. The germline V gene has CDR1 LNHDA and CDR2 SQIVND (reference sequence). CDR3 protein: CASSRQLGNQPQHF. As DNA, the CDR3 is TGTGCCAGTAGCCGACAGTTAGGCAATCAGCCCCAGCATTTT.

V usage is TRBV7-9 and J usage is TRBJ1-3, with 8 bases identical to TRBD1. J was trimmed by 0 bases and V by 5 bases; bases with no gene match: 3. This CDR3 spans 15 amino acids. CDR1 and CDR2 from the germline V gene are SEHNR and FQNEAQ (reference sequence). The chain's CDR3 is CASSPRGPSGNTIYF. CDR3 coding DNA: TGTGCCAGCAGCCCCAGGGGGCCCTCTGGAAACACCATATATTTT. Drawing the rest from reference TRBV7-9 and TRBJ1-3, the complete variable domain is DTGVSQNPRHKITKRGQNVTFRCDPISEHNRLYWYRQTLGQGPEFLTYFQNEAQLEKSRLLSDRFSAERPKGSFSTLEIQRTEQGDSAMYLCASSPRGPSGNTIYFGEGSWLTVV.

V gene TRBV19 combines with J gene TRBJ1-3, with D possibly TRBD1 on 5 matching bases. This CDR3 comprises 14 residues. Trimming took 2 bases from V and 4 from J, leaving 9 bases between them. In germline, CDR1 is LNHDA, CDR2 SQIVND (reference sequence). Here the CDR3 DNA reads TGTGCCAGTAGTATAACAGGCACGGGAAACACCATATATTTT. As protein: CASSITGTGNTIYF.

The chain carries TRBV30 and TRBJ1-1; D gene uncertain. Trimming left V 0 bases short and J 3 bases short, with 8 bases between. The CDR3 totals 13 residues. From germline, CDR1 is GTSNPN and CDR2 SVGIG (reference sequence). CDR3 DNA sequence: TGTGCCTGGAGTGTAAGCAGTGACACTGAAGCTTTCTTT. Its protein product is CAWSVSSDTEAFF.

The J gene is TRBJ2-7, the V gene TRBV28; 10 bases match TRBD1. Trimming cost V 7 bases and J 2 bases; bases outside gene matches: 5. Per the germline V gene, CDR1 is MDHEN and CDR2 is SYDVKM. The CDR3 has 14 residues. The CDR3 region is CASIRGQGPYEQYF. CDR3 bases: TGTGCCAGCATCCGGGGACAGGGGCCCTACGAGCAGTACTTC.

V usage is TRBV18 and J usage is TRBJ1-1; no reliable D call. CDR1 and CDR2 from the germline V gene are KGHSH and LQKENI. V lost 8 bases and J lost 1, with 14 bases in between. This CDR3 contains 14 residues. The CDR3 loop reads CASRPPNKNTEAFF. CDR3 nucleotides: TGTGCCAGCCGCCCGCCGAACAAGAACACTGAAGCTTTCTTT.

V and J are TRBV13 and TRBJ1-6; TRBD1 matches at 10 bases. This CDR3 comprises 15 residues. Germline V gene sequence: CDR1 PRHDT, CDR2 FYEKMQ (reference sequence). Losses at the gene ends were 5 bases for V and 8 bases for J; bases not matched to a gene: 6. The CDR3 sequence: CASSPTGGADSPLHF. The DNA of the CDR3 is TGTGCCAGCAGCCCGACAGGGGGCGCCGATTCACCCCTCCACTTT.

The rearrangement links TRBV4-1 to TRBJ2-1, with TRBD1 matching 7 bases. V shed 7 bases and J 0 bases; nucleotides not matched to a gene: 15. Germline V CDR1 and CDR2: MGHRA, YSYEKL. The CDR3 runs to 18 residues. Written as DNA, the CDR3 is TGCGCCAGCAAGGGGTACAAGGGGGCTAGGTTCTCCTACAATGAGCAGTTCTTC. This gives the protein CASKGYKGARFSYNEQFF.

The sample holds a few counts of this clone. The chain has TRBV3-1 (or the pseudogene TRBV3-2) and TRBJ1-4, with D possibly matching TRBD1 (5 bases). V lost 5 bases and J lost 0, with 10 bases in between. Germline V gene data show CDR1 as LGHDT and CDR2 as YNNKEL (reference sequence). This CDR3 is 15 amino acids long. The CDR3 spells CASSETGATNEKLFF. CDR3 bases: TGTGCCAGCAGCGAAACAGGCGCAACTAATGAAAAACTGTTTTTT.

The chain joins TRBV19 to TRBJ1-6; 8 nucleotides agree with TRBD1. CDR1 and CDR2 (germline): LNHDA, SQIVND (reference sequence). The CDR3 totals 15 residues. The V gene end was trimmed by 6 bases and the J gene end by 7 bases; junction bases not matched to a gene: 8. CDR3 bases: TGTGCCAGTAGGACTTCGACAGGGGTAAATTCACCCCTCCACTTT. It translates to CASRTSTGVNSPLHF.

The rearrangement links TRBV10-3 to TRBJ1-5, with D possibly matching TRBD1 (5 bases). Germline loops: CDR1 ENHRY, CDR2 SYGVKD. There are 14 residues in the CDR3. Between the trimmed V and J ends, which lost 8 bases and 2 bases, there was a span of 13 bases. The CDR3 DNA is TGTGCCATCTCCGGCAGGGAGGGCAATCAGCCCCAGCATTTT. Translating gives CAISGREGNQPQHF.

V and J are TRBV19 and TRBJ1-1; 8 bases are a match to TRBD1. Per the germline V gene, CDR1 is LNHDA and CDR2 is SQIVND (reference sequence). The CDR3 totals 22 residues. After removal of 8 bases from V and 0 bases from J, the junction contained 29 bases not matched to a gene. CDR3 loop: CASYGLLLGRPDRGEVNTEAFF. Here the CDR3 DNA reads TGTGCCAGTTACGGTCTTCTCTTGGGGAGGCCTGACAGGGGCGAAGTGAACACTGAAGCTTTCTTT.